Listed below are T cell receptor beta chains from one sample, sequenced in a study of cytomegalovirus exposure and HLA in healthy donors. Only in-frame clones appear in the TCRdb table, and some are missing; sequencing was by immunoSEQ multiplex PCR. The repertoire has approximately 99,000 clones, almost 96% of them found once; the top ten carry approximately 0.67%. Sequencing was performed on PBMCs. The receptors were gathered from a woman aged 18 to 35 in good health and CMV-seronegative. Both conserved end residues are part of each CDR3. A D gene is named only where the DNA matches it firmly. Clone size is stated in some rows and not others, as once, few, many or a class when expanded.

D: TRBD1; V: TRBV28; size: NA; J: TRBJ2-3; DNA: TGTGCCAGCAGTTTCGCCGGACAGGGATCGGATACGCAGTATTTT; CDR3: CASSFAGQGSDTQYF
D: TRBD1; V: TRBV29-1; size: NA; J: TRBJ2-7; DNA: TGCAGCGTTTCGACAGGGCCAAGCTCCTACGAGCAGTACTTC; CDR3: CSVSTGPSSYEQYF
D: NA; V: TRBV7-6; size: NA; J: TRBJ2-7; DNA: TGTGCCAGCAGCTTAGGGTTAGGGGGTTACGAGCAGTACTTC; CDR3: CASSLGLGGYEQYF
D: TRBD2; V: TRBV7-9; size: NA; J: TRBJ2-3; DNA: TGTGCCAGCAGCGCTCTAGCGGGGGGGCCTGACTGGGCTACGCAGTATTTT; CDR3: CASSALAGGPDWATQYF
D: TRBD2; V: TRBV29-1; size: NA; J: TRBJ2-3; DNA: TGCAGCGCCCGGGGTTCCGGGGGGGCAGATACGCAGTATTTT; CDR3: CSARGSGGADTQYF
D: TRBD1; V: TRBV10-3; size: NA; J: TRBJ1-5; DNA: TGTGCCATCCAGGGGGACAGGTACAATCAGCCCCAGCATTTT; CDR3: CAIQGDRYNQPQHF
D: NA; V: TRBV6-1; size: NA; J: TRBJ1-1; DNA: TGTGCCAGCTCGGTGGGGGCGGGCACTGAAGCTTTCTTT; CDR3: CASSVGAGTEAFF
D: NA; V: TRBV7-2; size: NA; J: TRBJ2-1; DNA: TGTGCCAGCAGCGAGGTTTGGGGGGGCCCGAGCAATGAGCAGTTCTTC; CDR3: CASSEVWGGPSNEQFF
D: TRBD1; V: TRBV19; size: NA; J: TRBJ2-2; DNA: TGTGCCAGCCTAAGCATCCGGGACAGGGGCCATCCACCGAACACCGGGGAGCTGTTTTTT; CDR3: CASLSIRDRGHPPNTGELFF
D: NA; V: TRBV4-1; size: NA; J: TRBJ1-2; DNA: TGCGCCAGCAGCCCCAATGAGGCCCTTATAAACAATTTAAGCTCTAACTATGGCTACACCTTC; CDR3: CASSPNEALINNLSSNYGYTF
D: TRBD1; V: TRBV18; size: once; J: TRBJ1-1; DNA: TGTGCCAGCTCATCGGACAGGGGCGCAGCTTTCTTT; CDR3: CASSSDRGAAFF
D: TRBD1; V: TRBV15; size: NA; J: TRBJ2-7; DNA: TGTGCCACCAGCATCCGGGACAGGGGCCGATCCGAGCAGTACTTC; CDR3: CATSIRDRGRSEQYF
D: TRBD2; V: TRBV29-1; size: NA; J: TRBJ2-1; DNA: TGCAGCGTCGGGGGGGGCCTCAATGAGCAGTTCTTC; CDR3: CSVGGGLNEQFF
D: NA; V: TRBV5-4; size: NA; J: TRBJ2-7; DNA: TGTGCCAGCAGCTTTGGCGGGGGCAGCTCCTACGAGCAGTACTTC; CDR3: CASSFGGGSSYEQYF
D: NA; V: TRBV29-1; size: NA; J: TRBJ2-7; DNA: TGCAGCGTTGTGTTACTTCAGGGCTACGAGCAGTACTTC; CDR3: CSVVLLQGYEQYF
D: TRBD2; V: TRBV2; size: few; J: TRBJ2-1; DNA: TGTGCCAGCAGGCGCACTAGCGGGGGGTCCTACAATGAGCAGTTCTTC; CDR3: CASRRTSGGSYNEQFF
D: NA; V: TRBV7-8; size: NA; J: TRBJ1-6; DNA: TGTGCCAGCAGCTCACGGGACTTTCTCAATTCACCCCTCCACTTT; CDR3: CASSSRDFLNSPLHF
D: NA; V: TRBV19; size: NA; J: TRBJ2-5; DNA: TGTGCCAGTATGGGAGGAGAGACCCAGTACTTC; CDR3: CASMGGETQYF